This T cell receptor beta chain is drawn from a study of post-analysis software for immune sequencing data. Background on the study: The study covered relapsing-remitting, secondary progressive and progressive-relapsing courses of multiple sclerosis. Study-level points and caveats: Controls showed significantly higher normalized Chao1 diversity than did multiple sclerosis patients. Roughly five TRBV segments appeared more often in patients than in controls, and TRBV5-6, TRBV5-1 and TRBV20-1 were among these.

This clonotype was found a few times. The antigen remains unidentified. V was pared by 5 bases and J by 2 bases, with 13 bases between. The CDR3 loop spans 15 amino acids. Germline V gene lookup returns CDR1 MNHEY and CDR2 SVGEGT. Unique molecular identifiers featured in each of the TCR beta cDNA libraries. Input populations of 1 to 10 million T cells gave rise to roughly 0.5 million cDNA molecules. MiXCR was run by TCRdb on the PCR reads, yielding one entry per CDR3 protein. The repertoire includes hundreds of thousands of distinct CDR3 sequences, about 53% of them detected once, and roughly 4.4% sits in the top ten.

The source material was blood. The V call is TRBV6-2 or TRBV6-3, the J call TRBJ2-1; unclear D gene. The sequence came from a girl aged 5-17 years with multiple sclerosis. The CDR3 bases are TGTGCCAGCAGTCGAAACCTAGAGACCTACAATGAGCAGTTCTTC. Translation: CASSRNLETYNEQFF.